A selection of T cell receptor beta chains follows, all from one sample in a study of T cell responses to AZD1222 COVID-19 vaccine. The repertoire was sequenced with immunoSEQ multiplex PCR; TCRdb's copy has only in-frame clones and lacks some. The sample yields over 85,000 clones, over 85% seen once. Sample: peripheral blood, taken on day 0 of AZD1222 vaccination. The receptor set was obtained from an adult in good health. CDR3s include the opening cysteine and the closing phenylalanine or tryptophan. Each record gives: D gene, clone size, V gene, J gene, CDR3 protein, CDR3 DNA. The D gene is left open where the match is weak. Clone size is given for some rows only: seen once, a few or many times, or a class if the clone is expanded.

.	.	TRBV7-2	TRBJ2-5	CASSLQGNPRGETQYF	TGTGCCAGCAGCTTACAAGGAAATCCCCGCGGGGAGACCCAGTACTTC
.	.	TRBV13	TRBJ2-3	CASGNRDTQYF	TGTGCCAGCGGGAACCGGGATACGCAGTATTTT
.	few	TRBV5-5	TRBJ1-1	CASSLRGGMSNFGEAFF	TGTGCCAGCAGCCTTCGGGGTGGAATGTCGAACTTCGGGGAAGCTTTCTTT
.	few	TRBV6-6	TRBJ1-1	CASSAQGLNTEAFF	TGTGCCAGCAGCGCGCAGGGCCTGAACACTGAAGCTTTCTTT
TRBD2	once	TRBV28	TRBJ2-1	CASSPVGLAGTNEQFF	TGTGCCAGCAGTCCAGTGGGACTAGCGGGGACCAATGAGCAGTTCTTC
.	.	TRBV24-1	TRBJ2-6	CATSSNRDGANVLTF	TGTGCCACCAGCTCCAACAGGGATGGGGCCAACGTCCTGACTTTC
.	.	TRBV7-9	TRBJ1-2	CASSLDAIQGIYGYTF	TGTGCCAGCAGCTTAGACGCGATCCAGGGAATCTATGGCTACACCTTC
.	.	TRBV12-3/TRBV12-4	TRBJ1-2	CASSFGSLYGYTF	TGTGCCAGCAGTTTTGGCTCCCTCTATGGCTACACCTTC
TRBD1	.	TRBV15	TRBJ1-2	CATSRLGGTDGYTF	TGTGCCACCAGCAGGTTAGGGGGGACAGATGGCTACACCTTC
.	.	TRBV19	TRBJ2-1	CASNRDGLRGRDEQFF	TGTGCCAGTAACAGGGACGGATTGAGAGGTAGGGATGAGCAGTTCTTC
.	.	TRBV29-1	TRBJ2-2	CSVVRATGELFF	TGCAGCGTTGTTAGGGCCACCGGGGAGCTGTTTTTT
.	once	TRBV7-3	TRBJ2-2	CASSPRGGPGGGELFF	TGTGCCAGCAGCCCGAGGGGCGGCCCTGGGGGCGGGGAGCTGTTTTTT
.	.	TRBV27	TRBJ2-3	CASNLGHHRADTQYF	TGTGCCAGCAACCTTGGACACCACCGGGCAGATACGCAGTATTTT
TRBD1	.	TRBV19	TRBJ1-6	CASSTLTGVDSPLHF	TGTGCCAGTAGTACCTTGACAGGGGTAGATTCACCCCTCCACTTT
TRBD1	.	TRBV2	TRBJ1-4	CASSEQGQYSNEKLFF	TGTGCCAGCAGTGAACAGGGACAGTACTCTAATGAAAAACTGTTTTTT
TRBD2	once	TRBV27	TRBJ2-5	CASSILGTSDQETQYF	TGTGCCAGCAGTATACTAGGGACTAGCGACCAAGAGACCCAGTACTTC
.	.	TRBV21-1	TRBJ2-7	CASSRRPKGFSSYEQYF	TGTGCCAGCAGCAGACGGCCTAAAGGCTTTAGCTCCTACGAGCAGTACTTC
.	.	TRBV5-6	TRBJ1-2	CASSLSWGRGYTF	TGTGCCAGCAGCTTGTCCTGGGGCCGTGGCTACACCTTC
TRBD1	.	TRBV24-1	TRBJ1-6	CATSDPRQGHNSPLHF	TGTGCCACCAGTGATCCCCGACAGGGACATAATTCACCCCTCCACTTT
.	.	TRBV18	TRBJ1-1	CASSPRGDTEAFF	TGTGCCAGCTCACCACGGGGGGACACTGAAGCTTTCTTT
.	.	TRBV12-5	TRBJ1-3	CASGRLSNTIYF	TGTGCTAGTGGCAGGCTATCAAACACCATATATTTT
.	.	TRBV12-3/TRBV12-4	TRBJ2-1	CASDPGVGDEQFF	TGTGCCAGCGACCCAGGGGTCGGAGATGAGCAGTTCTTC